This T cell receptor (beta chain) was found in a study of vaccination and CD4 T cells after COVID-19 (dated by TCRdb to between 2022 and 2023). Broadly, across the study: SARS-CoV-2 positivity had been established in the convalescent patients by nasal swab PCR, and mild disease was recorded in about 9 of these patients and severe disease in one. The convalescent cohort included six males and four females, with two Hispanic individuals, seven Caucasians, two Asians and one multiracial person. Participants got two doses of the Pfizer-BioNTech BNT162b2 vaccine (n=8) or two doses of the Moderna mRNA-1273 vaccine (n=2). Post-COVID blood samples were collected from convalescent patients a median of roughly 100 days after diagnosis, with a range of roughly 35 to 180 days. Post-vaccine blood samples were obtained a median of approximately 70 days after the second vaccine dose, with a range of roughly 13 to 250 days. Overlapping spike peptide pools from SARS-CoV-2 and from the common cold coronaviruses HCoV-NL63, HCoV-OC43 and HCoV-229E were used as culture stimuli. In control cultures, a CEFX viral epitope pool was used as positive control, an HIV-1 Nef peptide pool was used as negative control, or no peptide was added. The spike-specific CD4+ TCR repertoire was compared before and after mRNA vaccination in approximately 9 COVID-19 convalescent patients and several infection-naive healthy vaccine recipients. The research as a whole found: In convalescent patients, nearly all vaccine-specific clones (304 of 307) were found to be mono-reactive for SARS-CoV-2 spike rather than cross-reactive with common cold coronaviruses. In convalescent patients, a median around 86% of post-vaccine SARS-CoV-2-reactive clones were detected only after vaccination, and vaccine-specific priming was suggested by this finding. Relatively few convalescent patients were included in the study, and early timepoints after natural infection were not analyzed. Although the median number of SARS-CoV-2-reactive clonotypes went up from 20 to 25 after infection to 35 to 40 after vaccination, the increase was not significant.

V drops 7 bases and J drops 1 base, leaving 10 bases in between. There are 13 amino acids in the CDR3, from cysteine to phenylalanine inclusive. The CDR3 DNA has 39 bases and is translated from base 1. For CDR1 and CDR2, the germline V gene (reference sequence) lists SEHNR and FQNEAQ. Concerning this clonotype: Its antigen remains undetermined. No much larger clone is present one base from it, and per-base qualities are unavailable.

The treatment or condition label for this specimen denotes: roughly 11-day PBMC culture with coronavirus spike peptide pools or control peptides (ViraFEST assay). The ViraFEST assay was used in the study, in which antigen-specific T cells were expanded with peptide pools and expanded clonotypes were subsequently identified by TCR sequencing. The convalescent patients' positive SARS-CoV-2 PCR tests fell between March and December 2020, which was before the Alpha, Beta and Delta variants emerged in the United States. Each well held around 1.9 million PBMCs cultured with roughly 10 ug/ml peptide pools in IMDM containing approximately 5% human AB serum and roughly 9.3 IU/ml IL-2. On days 3 and 7, half of the culture medium was replaced with fresh IL-2-containing medium. Once the cells had been in culture for roughly 11 days, the EasySep CD4+ T cell isolation kit was used to isolate CD4+ T cells by negative selection. PBMCs were separated from whole blood using Ficoll-Paque Plus gradient centrifugation and then either used fresh or cryopreserved at -140C. Culture conditions were generally each tested in triplicate wells.

The protocol used for the library was PCR. DNA from cultured CD4+ T cells was subjected to TCR sequencing with the Oncomine TCR Beta short-read assay at the Johns Hopkins FTIC core. The QIAamp micro DNA kit was used to extract genomic DNA from the cultured CD4+ T cells. Oncomine TCR Beta libraries made from cultured CD4+ T cells were pooled using unique dual indexes and sequenced on an Illumina iSeq 100. The authors' analysis ran thus. Non-productive sequences were filtered out, and CDR3s that did not start with C, did not end with F or W, or were shorter than 7 amino acids were discarded. Antigen-specific clonotypes were identified using the MANAFEST web application through comparison of peptide-stimulated wells with reference and other culture wells. An FDR below 0.05, an odds ratio above 5, and a productive frequency above 0.1% in at least two of three replicate wells were required for clones to be considered positive. A clonotype counted as cross-reactive if it showed significant expansion both in the SARS-CoV-2 spike wells and in at least one common cold coronavirus spike condition. CDR3 homology was assessed with Levenshtein distances (stringdist) and unrooted phylogenetic trees (ape) in R version 3.6.1. Starting from the raw public reads, TCRdb applied fastp trimming at Q25, assembled clones with MiXCR and retained in-frame beta chains. One record per CDR3 amino acid sequence lists the most common genes and DNA. The V and J calls, along with clone size, are taken from TCRdb and not from the paper's own processing. Across this sample there are about 15,000 distinct CDR3 sequences, with 60% to 75% seen only once. The leading ten clones occupy over 9.5% of the sample.

The material sequenced was CD4+ T cells from blood, cultured in vitro. The sequence is built from TRBV7-9 and TRBJ2-5; too little of a D gene remains to name it. This receptor was identified in a human donor who had recovered from COVID-19. The CDR3 in this case is CASTRGSQETQYF. The DNA sequence reads TGTGCCAGCACCCGCGGCAGCCAAGAGACCCAGTACTTC. The full variable domain, with segments outside the CDR3 supplied by the reference TRBV7-9 and TRBJ2-5 proteins, appears as DTGVSQNPRHKITKRGQNVTFRCDPISEHNRLYWYRQTLGQGPEFLTYFQNEAQLEKSRLLSDRFSAERPKGSFSTLEIQRTEQGDSAMYLCASTRGSQETQYFGPGTRLLVL.